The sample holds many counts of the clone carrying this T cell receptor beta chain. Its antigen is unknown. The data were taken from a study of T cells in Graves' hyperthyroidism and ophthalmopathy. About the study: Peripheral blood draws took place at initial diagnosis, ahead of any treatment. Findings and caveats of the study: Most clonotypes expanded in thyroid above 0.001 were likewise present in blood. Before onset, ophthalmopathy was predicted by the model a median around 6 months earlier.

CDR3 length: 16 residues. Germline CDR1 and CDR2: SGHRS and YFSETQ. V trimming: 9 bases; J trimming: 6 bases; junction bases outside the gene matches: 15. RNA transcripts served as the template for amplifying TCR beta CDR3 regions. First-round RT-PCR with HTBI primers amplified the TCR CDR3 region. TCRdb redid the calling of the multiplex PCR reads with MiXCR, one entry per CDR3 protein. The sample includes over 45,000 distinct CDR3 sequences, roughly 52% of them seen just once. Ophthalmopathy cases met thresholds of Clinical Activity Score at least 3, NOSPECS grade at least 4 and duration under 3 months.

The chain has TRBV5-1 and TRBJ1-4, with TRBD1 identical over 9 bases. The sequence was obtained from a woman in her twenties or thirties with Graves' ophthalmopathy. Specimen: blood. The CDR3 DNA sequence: TGCGCCATCACCTTCCCCAGGGACAGGGTTGATGAAAAACTGTTTTTT. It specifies CAITFPRDRVDEKLFF.